One and the same sample provided the 21 T cell receptor beta chains below, sequenced in a study of blood T cell repertoires in COVID-19. Clones were sequenced by immunoSEQ multiplex PCR, and TCRdb holds only the in-frame ones, with some missing. The top ten hold about 9.4% of the sample, which has fewer than 65,000 clones, 75% to 90% seen once. Sequences were obtained from peripheral blood. These receptors came from a man aged 30 to 45 with COVID-19, enrolled during active disease.

The chain employs TRBV7-9 and TRBJ2-7, with D possibly TRBD2 on 5 matching bases. The V end lost 8 bases, the J end lost 2 bases, and 13 bases lay between the germline ends. The germline V gene has CDR1 SEHNR and CDR2 FQNEAQ (reference sequence). There are 13 residues in the CDR3. The CDR3 sequence: CASPKRLTYEQYF. Written as DNA, the CDR3 is TGTGCCAGCCCCAAGCGACTAACCTACGAGCAGTACTTC.

This sequence joins TRBV2 and TRBJ2-2; a weak D match, TRBD1 (5 bases). Per germline, CDR1 SNHLY and CDR2 FYNNEI. The CDR3 covers 14 residues. Trimming left V 7 bases short and J 0 bases short, with 9 bases between. CDR3 nucleotide sequence: TGTGCCAGCATAAAGGGGTCGAACACCGGGGAGCTGTTTTTT. Translation: CASIKGSNTGELFF.

V is TRBV5-1 and J is TRBJ1-2, with 8 bases identical to TRBD1. Germline V gives CDR1 SGHRS, CDR2 YFSETQ. Trimming removed 4 bases from V and 4 bases from J; junction bases left unmatched: 0. CDR3 length: 12 residues. This chain's CDR3 is CASSGQGYGYTF. CDR3 nucleotide sequence: TGCGCCAGCAGCGGACAGGGCTATGGCTACACCTTC. Complete variable domain (other parts from reference TRBV5-1 and TRBJ1-2): KAGVTQTPRYLIKTRGQQVTLSCSPISGHRSVSWYQQTPGQGLQFLFEYFSETQRNKGNFPGRFSGRQFSNSRSEMNVSTLELGDSALYLCASSGQGYGYTFGSGTRLTVV.

This clone has a single count. The V and J genes are TRBV2 and TRBJ1-1; weak D call: TRBD1 (6 bases). V was trimmed by 6 bases and J by 4 bases, leaving 15 bases between them. The CDR3 is 14 residues long. Germline-derived CDR1 and CDR2 are SNHLY and FYNNEI. The CDR3 sequence: CASRAEGGGTEAFF. The CDR3 coding sequence is TGTGCCAGCAGGGCCGAGGGGGGGGGCACTGAAGCTTTCTTT.

The J gene is TRBJ2-1, the V gene TRBV12-5, with 10 positions matching TRBD1. After removal of 3 bases from V and 8 bases from J, the junction contained 7 bases not matched to a gene. The CDR3 covers 15 residues. In germline, CDR1 is LGHNT, CDR2 FRNRAP. In DNA form, the CDR3 reads TGTGCTAGTGGTTTAGGGGAGACAGGGGGCGATGAGCAGTTCTTC. As protein: CASGLGETGGDEQFF. Complete variable domain (other parts from reference TRBV12-5 and TRBJ2-1): DARVTQTPRHKVTEMGQEVTMRCQPILGHNTVFWYRQTMMQGLELLAYFRNRAPLDDSGMPKDRFSAEMPDATLATLKIQPSEPRDSAVYFCASGLGETGGDEQFFGPGTRLTVL.

V usage is TRBV2 and J usage is TRBJ2-3, with D maybe TRBD2 (5 bases). V was shortened by 4 bases and J by 2 bases, with 16 bases between the two germline ends. Germline CDR1 and CDR2: SNHLY and FYNNEI. The CDR3 covers 16 residues. The CDR3 sequence is CASSVFSAWPTDTQYF. The CDR3 DNA is TGTGCCAGCAGTGTGTTTAGCGCCTGGCCCACAGATACGCAGTATTTT.

The chain carries TRBV3-1 (or the pseudogene TRBV3-2) and TRBJ1-1, with D possibly matching TRBD1 (5 bases). V gave up 5 bases and J gave up 4 bases, with 17 bases separating them. From germline, CDR1 is LGHDT and CDR2 YNNKEL (reference sequence). The CDR3 covers 15 residues. This chain's CDR3 is CASSVRAGKATEAFF. The CDR3 DNA reads TGTGCCAGCAGCGTTCGGGCAGGGAAGGCCACTGAAGCTTTCTTT.

Notes on this clone: At one end, the junction sequence differs from germline, possibly due to a read error. The chain uses TRBV20-1 and TRBJ2-3; possibly TRBD2 for D (5 bases). Germline V gives CDR1 DFQATT, CDR2 SNEGSKA (reference sequence). This CDR3 has 11 residues. CDR3 in amino acids: CSAPSRESYLF. CDR3 nucleotides: TGCAGTGCCCCATCCCGGGAATCTTATCTTTTT.

This chain links TRBV5-8 with TRBJ2-1, with 10 bases fitting TRBD2. This CDR3 spans 15 amino acids. Germline V lookup: CDR1 SGHTS, CDR2 YDEGEE. V lost 7 bases and J lost 8; bases outside the gene matches: 12. CDR3 loop: CASSAGLAGADEQFF. The CDR3 DNA is TGTGCCAGCTCTGCGGGCCTAGCGGGAGCGGATGAGCAGTTCTTC.

This chain uses TRBV7-9 with TRBJ1-4; the D gene is possibly TRBD1 (5 bases). V shed 5 bases and J shed 3 bases, with 10 bases lying between them. The germline CDR1 and CDR2 sequences are SEHNR and FQNEAQ (reference sequence). The length of the CDR3 is 14 residues. CDR3 DNA: TGTGCCAGCAGCATTGGGGGGGCTAATGAAAAACTGTTTTTT. Protein product: CASSIGGANEKLFF.

This clone was detected only once. This rearrangement joins TRBV5-1 to TRBJ1-1; the D gene is possibly TRBD1 (5 bases). The germline CDR1 and CDR2 sequences are SGHRS and YFSETQ. There are 15 residues in the CDR3. Trimming removed 4 bases at V and 4 bases at J, with 17 bases between. CDR3 sequence (DNA): TGCGCCAGCAGCCCACGCTCCAGGGTAGGCACTGAAGCTTTCTTT. This sequence encodes CASSPRSRVGTEAFF.

The chain joins TRBV24-1 to TRBJ2-1, with 7 bases identical to TRBD2. The length of the CDR3 is 15 residues. In germline, CDR1 is KGHDR, CDR2 SFDVKD. V was clipped by 7 bases and J by 6 bases; unmatched bases: 11. The CDR3 loop reads CATRGGLGRVNEQFF. CDR3 coding DNA: TGTGCCACCAGGGGAGGACTAGGCAGGGTCAATGAGCAGTTCTTC.

This clone was observed a few times. The rearrangement links TRBV2 to TRBJ2-2; a possible D gene is TRBD1 (7 bases). The CDR3 has 14 residues. CDR1 SNHLY and CDR2 FYNNEI come from the germline V gene. V dropped 6 bases and J dropped 8 bases, with 16 bases sitting between them. CDR3 bases: TGTGCCAGCAGCCCGAACAGGGGAGGTGGGGAGCTGTTTTTT. Encoded protein: CASSPNRGGGELFF.

The chain joins TRBV9 to TRBJ2-4; TRBD2 is a possible D gene (5 bases). This CDR3 contains 16 residues. V lost 2 bases, J lost 1 base, and 13 bases lay in between. Germline CDR1 reads SGDLS; CDR2 reads YYNGEE. As DNA, the CDR3 is TGTGCCAGCAGCGTCGGTGGGAGTTGGGCCAAAAACATTCAGTACTTC. Encoded protein: CASSVGGSWAKNIQYF.

V is TRBV28 and J is TRBJ1-2; D gene uncertain. V lost 6 bases to trimming and J lost 3 bases, with 17 bases between them. Germline CDR1 MDHEN, CDR2 SYDVKM. The CDR3 has 15 residues. The CDR3 protein is CASSRRTVTYYGYTF. As DNA, the CDR3 is TGTGCCAGCAGCCGGAGGACCGTGACATACTATGGCTACACCTTC.

In regard to this clone: Being one base from a much bigger clone, this may be a read error. Other DNA variants within this sample encode the same CDR3. The chain is built from TRBV6-4 and TRBJ2-1; 9 bases map to TRBD2. Germline V gives CDR1 MRHNA, CDR2 SNTAGT. The V segment lost 0 bases and the J segment 4 bases; nucleotides outside the gene matches: 1. The CDR3 has 15 amino acids. CDR3: CASSDSSGSYNEQFF. CDR3 nucleotides: TGTGCCAGCAGTGACTCTAGCGGGAGTTACAATGAGCAGTTCTTC.

The chain uses TRBV24-1 and TRBJ1-5; no clear D. This CDR3 region has 16 residues. The V gene's germline CDR1 is KGHDR and CDR2 SFDVKD. V was pared by 3 bases and J by 0 bases, with 11 bases between. CDR3 bases: TGTGCCACCAGTGATCCGACCGGGGATAGCAATCAGCCCCAGCATTTT. Amino acids: CATSDPTGDSNQPQHF.

The V call is TRBV10-2, the J call TRBJ1-2, with D maybe TRBD1 (5 bases). CDR1 is WSHSY, CDR2 SAAADI, per germline. This CDR3 has 12 amino acids. The V end lost 7 bases, the J end lost 4 bases, and 10 bases lay between the germline ends. CDR3 DNA sequence: TGCGCCAGCATAACCGACAGCTATGGCTACACCTTC. Translating it yields CASITDSYGYTF.

V and J are TRBV11-2 and TRBJ2-3, with a possible D match to TRBD2 (6 bases). V gave up 7 bases and J gave up 0 bases, with 17 bases separating them. The germline V gene encodes CDR1 SGHAT and CDR2 FQNNGV. The CDR3 runs 16 residues. DNA of the CDR3: TGTGCCAGCACCCCATCCGGGACTCCTAGCACAGATACGCAGTATTTT. Translated: CASTPSGTPSTDTQYF.

This clone was seen a handful of times. This chain links TRBV6-5 with TRBJ1-1, with D hard to call. The CDR3 has 13 residues. Trimming shortened V by 8 bases and J by 1 base, and 11 bases separated the two germline ends. The V gene's germline CDR1 is MNHEY and CDR2 SVGAGI. The CDR3 DNA is TGTGCCAGCGTAGCACTACCGAACACTGAAGCTTTCTTT. Translating it yields CASVALPNTEAFF.

This clone came up a few times. This chain links TRBV28 with TRBJ2-6, with D maybe TRBD2 (5 bases). V shed 6 bases and J shed 4 bases, with 10 bases lying between them. Per germline, CDR1 MDHEN and CDR2 SYDVKM. CDR3 size: 14 residues. The CDR3 sequence: CASRGRRGANVLTF. The CDR3 region has the DNA TGTGCCAGCAGGGGCAGGAGGGGGGCCAACGTCCTGACTTTC.